This paragraph covers one T cell receptor beta chain sequence. The sample originates from a study of post-analysis software for immune sequencing data. About the research overall: Relapsing-remitting, secondary progressive and progressive-relapsing forms made up the multiple sclerosis disease courses.

Per germline, CDR1 SGDLS and CDR2 YYNGEE. With 7 bases removed from V and 2 bases from J, the gap between germline ends came to 13 bases. The CDR3 is 14 residues long. Unique molecular identifiers were present in the TCR beta cDNA libraries. From the PCR reads, TCRdb called clonotypes with MiXCR, one entry per CDR3 protein. The repertoire holds about 160,000 distinct CDR3 sequences, about 34% seen once, with about 26% in the top ten. The chain uses TRBV9 and TRBJ1-5; D is unresolved. The sequence was collected from a girl aged 10 to 17 with multiple sclerosis. Material: blood, obtained after autologous hematopoietic stem cell transplantation. The CDR3 nucleotides are TGTGCCAGCGGTGGAGGGTATGGCAATCAGCCCCAGCATTTT. The encoded protein is CASGGGYGNQPQHF. The variable domain in full, with the rest retrieved from reference TRBV9 and TRBJ1-5, is DSGVTQTPKHLITATGQRVTLRCSPRSGDLSVYWYQQSLDQGLQFLIQYYNGEERAKGNILERFSAQQFPDLHSELNLSSLELGDSALYFCASGGGYGNQPQHFGDGTRLSIL.